This TCR beta chain was retrieved from a study of shared clonotypes between healthy human individuals (dated by TCRdb to 2020 to 2022). Context from the whole study: A couple of women and a few men aged 18 to 49 years were included in the cohort. For each donor, three plates each were used for CD4 naive and CD4 memory, two plates were used for CD8 naive, and one plate was used for CD8 memory. The study deeply sequenced blood TCR repertoires of 5 or 6 healthy adults to estimate repertoire size and the extent of clonotype sharing between individuals. Different laboratories and diverse techniques were used to prepare libraries and sequence TCR repertoires, to increase sequencing depth and limit assay-specific biases. Between about 0.85 and 10 billion PBMCs per donor were obtained by leukapheresis. Beyond this particular receptor, the publication reports: Incomplete sequencing was indicated by rarefaction of sorted-subset datasets, despite the large sequencing depth. Sharing across a few donors was observed for around 5% of naive CD4, about 4% of naive CD8, about 2.3% of memory CD4, and about 0.4% of memory CD8 clonotypes. Clonotypes shared by all four sorted-subset donors showed higher generation probabilities than non-shared clonotypes. The small number of donors limited the genetic and exposure-history diversity represented. Pairwise subsampling led to the expectation that sequencing depth would affect the degree of clonotype sharing among donors. Naive subsets generally had larger estimated clonotype richness than memory subsets did. Sampling was limited to blood, and TCR repertoires in tissue likely differ from TCR repertoires in blood.

In the case of this clone: Its target antigen remains unknown. Base qualities are not recorded, but no much larger clone differs from it by a single base.

The donors were healthy, HIV-negative adults who had no recently reported acute infections or vaccinations. Every donor was a Caucasian adult living in Nashville, Tennessee, USA. Magnetic negative selection was used to enrich CD4+ T cells, after which naive cells were positively selected on CD45RA and the negative fraction became the memory subset. After blood collection by leukapheresis, PBMCs were isolated using Ficoll-Histopaque density gradient centrifugation and then cryopreserved in the vapor phase of liquid nitrogen. Purity and quantity of every magnetically sorted T cell population were checked by analytical flow cytometry. From each sorted fraction, genomic DNA was isolated and quantified by UV absorbance on a Nanodrop 2000c. Using the deep immunoSEQ assay, TCR CDR3 regions were amplified from genomic DNA by multiplex PCR. Extracted genomic DNA from each cell subset was distributed evenly across all wells of several immunoSEQ 96-well plates, and each plate was treated as a replicate. Each replicate PCR for sorted subsets received about 210 ng genomic DNA, equal to roughly 30,000 T cell genomes. The purified libraries were quantified using a Qubit 3.0 fluorometer, sized with a Bioanalyzer 2100, and then quantified again using the KAPA Library Quantification kit. Each immunoSEQ 96-well plate was sequenced on its own single-read 150-cycle Illumina NextSeq 550 flow cell. Per the authors' processing: Because the immunoSEQ output held only junctional sequences and lacked quality scores, the filtering could not match the filtering applied to full-length reads. Sequences were annotated with PyIR, a Python wrapper for IgBLAST v1.9, and V/J genes and CDR3 were assigned using IMGT germline references. Reads with weak V/J assignments (E-value above 1e-6), missing CDR3, stop codons, out-of-frame junctions, or ambiguous translated residues were removed. V3J clonotypes were defined by identical inferred V gene, J gene, and CDR3 amino acid sequence. Percentage overlap between repertoires was computed as shared unique clonotypes divided by the size of the smaller repertoire. Three approaches were used to assess repertoire richness: RTK rarefaction, the Chao1 estimator, and Recon v2.1 estimates of unobserved clonotypes. OLGA was used to compute generation probabilities for all TCRbeta clonotypes that the gDNA method yielded from a few donors. The table comes from immuneACCESS by way of TCRdb, which keeps in-frame sequences with V and J called. Part of the clones is missing from these tables; in studies checked, under half for an unresolved V gene and the rest for unknown reasons. V and J calls and clone size follow that table, whereas D and trimming were derived from the DNA. The sample profile shows roughly 2.2 million clones; around 90% of them were found once. Around 0.4% of the sample goes to the ten largest clones.

V loses 4 bases at its end and J loses 4 bases; junction bases beyond the gene matches: 7. CDR1 GTSNPN and CDR2 SVGIG are derived from the germline V gene (reference sequence). The CDR3 runs 14 amino acids, cysteine and phenylalanine included. This entry keeps only the CDR3 DNA: 42 bases, framed from base 1. The sequence links TRBV30 to TRBJ2-7, with TRBD1 identical over 10 junction bases. The TCR sequence derives from a man between 18 and 29 years old in good health. Some clones in this sample may be carry-over from other donors' samples. Sequenced: naive CD4+ T cells from PBMCs. Reading the label with the study, this specimen's cell subset or site is: CD45RA+ positively selected. CDR3 region: CAWTFGTGAYEQYF. The nucleotide sequence is given as TGTGCCTGGACCTTCGGGACAGGGGCTTACGAGCAGTACTTC.